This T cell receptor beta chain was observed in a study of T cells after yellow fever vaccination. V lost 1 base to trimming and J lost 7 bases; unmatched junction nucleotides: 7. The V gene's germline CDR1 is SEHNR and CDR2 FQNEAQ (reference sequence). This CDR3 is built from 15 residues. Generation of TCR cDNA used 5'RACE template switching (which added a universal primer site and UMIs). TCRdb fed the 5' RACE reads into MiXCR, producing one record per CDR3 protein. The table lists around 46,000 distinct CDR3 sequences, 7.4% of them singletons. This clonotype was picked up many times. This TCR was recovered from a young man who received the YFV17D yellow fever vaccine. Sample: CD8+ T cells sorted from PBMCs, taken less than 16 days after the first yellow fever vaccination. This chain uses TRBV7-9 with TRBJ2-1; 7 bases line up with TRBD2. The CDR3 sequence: CASSLVGQGGNEQFF. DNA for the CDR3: TGTGCCAGCAGCTTAGTAGGTCAGGGAGGGAATGAGCAGTTCTTC.